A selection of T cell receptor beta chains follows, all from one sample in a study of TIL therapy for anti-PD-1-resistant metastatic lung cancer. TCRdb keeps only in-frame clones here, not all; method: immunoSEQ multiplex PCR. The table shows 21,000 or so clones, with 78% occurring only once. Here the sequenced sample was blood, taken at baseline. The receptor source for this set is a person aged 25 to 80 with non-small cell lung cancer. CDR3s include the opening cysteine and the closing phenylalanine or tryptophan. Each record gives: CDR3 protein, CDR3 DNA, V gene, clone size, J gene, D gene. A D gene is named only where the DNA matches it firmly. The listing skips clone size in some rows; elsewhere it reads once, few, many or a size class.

CASSVTDNTSYEQYF	TGTGCCAGCAGTGTGACAGATAATACATCCTACGAGCAGTACTTC	TRBV2	.	TRBJ2-7	.
CASRGDTGGPEAFF	TGTGCCAGCAGGGGGGACACGGGCGGCCCTGAAGCTTTCTTT	TRBV25-1	.	TRBJ1-1	.
CASSERLAGFGAETQYF	TGTGCCAGCAGTGAGAGACTAGCGGGCTTCGGGGCAGAGACCCAGTACTTC	TRBV27	.	TRBJ2-5	TRBD2
CASSPLSRLGNQPQHF	TGTGCCAGCAGTCCGCTATCGAGGCTGGGGAATCAGCCCCAGCATTTT	TRBV28	.	TRBJ1-5	.
CASSVGGVRDTQYF	TGTGCCAGCAGTGTTGGGGGGGTAAGGGATACGCAGTATTTT	TRBV2	.	TRBJ2-3	TRBD2
CASSDLGLSPYEQYF	TGTGCCAGCAGTGACCTCGGACTTTCACCCTACGAGCAGTACTTC	TRBV6-1	.	TRBJ2-7	.
CASSEGNSGNTIYF	TGTGCCAGCAGTGAGGGCAACTCTGGAAACACCATATATTTT	TRBV6-1	.	TRBJ1-3	.
CASSDGGGSTDTQYF	TGTGCCAGCAGTGATGGAGGCGGGAGCACAGATACGCAGTATTTT	TRBV6-4	few	TRBJ2-3	.
CASSIEGGGALTGELFF	TGTGCCAGTAGTATAGAGGGCGGGGGGGCCCTCACCGGGGAGCTGTTTTTT	TRBV19	.	TRBJ2-2	TRBD2
CASSLGDRRGEQYF	TGCGCCAGCAGCTTGGGGGACAGACGAGGCGAGCAGTACTTC	TRBV5-1	.	TRBJ2-7	TRBD1
CASSIPGALYNEQFF	TGTGCCAGTAGTATTCCAGGGGCGCTCTACAATGAGCAGTTCTTC	TRBV19	.	TRBJ2-1	.
CASSPRAGEAFF	TGCGCCAGCAGCCCGAGGGCAGGTGAAGCTTTCTTT	TRBV4-1	.	TRBJ1-1	.
CASSAGGSRSYEQYF	TGCGCCAGCAGCGCGGGGGGGTCCCGCTCCTACGAGCAGTACTTC	TRBV5-1	.	TRBJ2-7	TRBD2
CASSEIARHEQFF	TGTGCCAGCAGTGAAATAGCAAGGCATGAGCAGTTCTTC	TRBV2	.	TRBJ2-1	.
CASSLGNRNYEQYF	TGCGCCAGCAGCTTGGGGAACAGGAACTACGAGCAGTACTTC	TRBV5-1	.	TRBJ2-7	.
CASSPGAYGYTF	TGTGCCAGCAGTCCTGGGGCCTATGGCTACACCTTC	TRBV28	.	TRBJ1-2	.
CASSALATNEQFF	TGTGCCAGCAGCGCTCTAGCGACAAATGAGCAGTTCTTC	TRBV5-5	.	TRBJ2-1	.
CASSLRGELFF	TGTGCCAGCAGCTTACGCGGGGAGCTGTTTTTT	TRBV7-2	.	TRBJ2-2	.
CASALVSSYEQYF	TGTGCCAGCGCTCTGGTGAGCTCCTACGAGCAGTACTTC	TRBV4-2	.	TRBJ2-7	.
CASSVLAGTVGELFF	TGTGCCAGCTCAGTTCTAGCGGGAACGGTCGGGGAGCTGTTTTTT	TRBV19	.	TRBJ2-2	TRBD2
CASRQDMSSYNSPLHF	TGTGCCAGCAGACAAGACATGAGCTCCTATAATTCACCCCTCCACTTT	TRBV28	.	TRBJ1-6	.
CASSWEGQGSYEQYF	TGTGCCAGCAGCTGGGAGGGACAGGGGTCCTACGAGCAGTACTTC	TRBV7-8	.	TRBJ2-7	TRBD1
CASSLIDGGYEQYF	TGTGCCAGCAGCTTGATTGACGGAGGCTACGAGCAGTACTTC	TRBV5-4	.	TRBJ2-7	.
CASSARQGRGSYEQYF	TGTGCCAGCAGTGCCCGACAGGGTCGAGGCTCCTACGAGCAGTACTTC	TRBV2	.	TRBJ2-7	TRBD1
CASSPRGLVGSSYNEQFF	TGTGCCAGCAGCCCTCGAGGACTAGTCGGAAGCTCCTACAATGAGCAGTTCTTC	TRBV9	few	TRBJ2-1	TRBD2
CSVLTGSSYNSPLHF	TGCAGCGTTCTAACGGGGTCCTCCTATAATTCACCCCTCCACTTT	TRBV29-1	once	TRBJ1-6	.
CASSVAGGDEQFF	TGCGCCAGCAGCGTAGCGGGAGGAGATGAGCAGTTCTTC	TRBV4-1	.	TRBJ2-1	TRBD2
CASSVGRDRVYEQYF	TGTGCCAGCAGCGTAGGGCGGGACAGAGTTTACGAGCAGTACTTC	TRBV9	.	TRBJ2-7	.
CASSPRLAGVTYEQYF	TGTGCCAGCAGCCCACGACTAGCGGGGGTTACCTACGAGCAGTACTTC	TRBV11-1	.	TRBJ2-7	TRBD2
CASQMWGVSTGELFF	TGTGCCAGCCAGATGTGGGGGGTTTCGACCGGGGAGCTGTTTTTT	TRBV5-6	.	TRBJ2-2	.
CASSLTPGANYGYTF	TGCGCCAGCAGCCTAACCCCGGGCGCTAACTATGGCTACACCTTC	TRBV4-1	once	TRBJ1-2	.
CSAMAGQGTEAFF	TGCAGCGCCATGGCGGGACAGGGGACTGAAGCTTTCTTT	TRBV29-1	.	TRBJ1-1	TRBD1
CASSQVGTGNSPLHF	TGCGCCAGCAGCCAGGTTGGGACAGGGAATTCACCCCTCCACTTT	TRBV4-3	few	TRBJ1-6	TRBD1
CAWSLAGAFTGELFF	TGTGCCTGGAGTTTAGCGGGGGCCTTCACCGGGGAGCTGTTTTTT	TRBV30	.	TRBJ2-2	TRBD2
CAWSGRDIVNYGYTF	TGTGCCTGGAGTGGCCGGGACATAGTCAACTATGGCTACACCTTC	TRBV30	few	TRBJ1-2	.
CASSLYRGRCTF	TGTGCCAGCAGTTTATACCGGGGTCGCTGCACCTTC	TRBV28	.	TRBJ1-2	.
CASSQEGQGETQYF	TGCGCCAGCAGCCAAGAAGGTCAGGGGGAGACCCAGTACTTC	TRBV4-1	.	TRBJ2-5	.
CASSHHTKYLGNQPQHF	TGCGCCAGCAGTCACCATACGAAGTACCTGGGGAATCAGCCCCAGCATTTT	TRBV23-1	few	TRBJ1-5	.
CASSSGQASPLHF	TGTGCTAGCAGCTCAGGACAGGCGTCGCCCCTCCACTTT	TRBV7-7	few	TRBJ1-6	TRBD1
CASSSDVGRGSGGYEQYF	TGCGCCAGCAGCTCGGACGTAGGGCGGGGTAGCGGGGGCTACGAGCAGTACTTC	TRBV5-1	.	TRBJ2-7	TRBD2
CASRDIPYEQYF	TGTGCCAGCAGGGACATCCCCTACGAGCAGTACTTC	TRBV28	.	TRBJ2-7	.
CASNNNKGISYNEQFF	TGTGCCAGCAACAATAACAAAGGGATCTCCTACAATGAGCAGTTCTTC	TRBV5-4	.	TRBJ2-1	.
CASSLDGSGANVLTF	TGTGCCAGCAGTTTGGATGGATCCGGGGCCAACGTCCTGACTTTC	TRBV27	.	TRBJ2-6	.
CASSLDRQGPSNQPQHF	TGTGCCAGCAGCTTGGACCGACAGGGGCCCAGCAATCAGCCCCAGCATTTT	TRBV5-6	.	TRBJ1-5	TRBD1
CASSLTKGGGYTF	TGTGCCAGCTCACTTACCAAGGGAGGTGGCTACACCTTC	TRBV18	.	TRBJ1-2	.
CAISDRDVSYEQYF	TGTGCCATCAGTGACCGGGACGTATCCTACGAGCAGTACTTC	TRBV10-3	.	TRBJ2-7	.
CASTNLIGETQYF	TGTGCCAGTACAAATCTTATAGGAGAGACCCAGTACTTC	TRBV19	.	TRBJ2-5	.
CASRSPDPGYEQYF	TGTGCCAGCAGATCACCAGACCCAGGATACGAGCAGTACTTC	TRBV6-1	.	TRBJ2-7	.
CASSNGQGRILYEQYF	TGTGCCAGCAGCAACGGACAGGGAAGGATTCTCTACGAGCAGTACTTC	TRBV21-1	once	TRBJ2-7	.
CASSGGGGTDTQYF	TGTGCCAGCTCAGGGGGAGGGGGCACAGATACGCAGTATTTT	TRBV7-2	.	TRBJ2-3	.
CASSYTLATGEQYF	TGTGCCAGCAGTTACACTCTAGCGACCGGCGAGCAGTACTTC	TRBV6-6	once	TRBJ2-7	.
CATSRESSYNEQFF	TGTGCCACCAGCAGAGAAAGCTCCTACAATGAGCAGTTCTTC	TRBV15	once	TRBJ2-1	.
CASSLDWAGTYNEQFF	TGTGCCAGCAGCTTAGATTGGGCAGGGACCTACAATGAGCAGTTCTTC	TRBV11-2	.	TRBJ2-1	.
CASKGPRSTDTQYF	TGTGCCAGCAAAGGCCCTAGAAGCACAGATACGCAGTATTTT	TRBV25-1	.	TRBJ2-3	.
CASSQDRWTSRDEQYF	TGCGCCAGCAGCCAAGATCGATGGACTAGCCGTGACGAGCAGTACTTC	TRBV4-3	once	TRBJ2-7	TRBD2
CASSFRGRGAEAFF	TGTGCCAGCAGTTTCCGGGGGCGCGGCGCTGAAGCTTTCTTT	TRBV7-2	.	TRBJ1-1	.
CASSPGPNTEAFF	TGTGCCAGCAGCCCTGGCCCGAACACTGAAGCTTTCTTT	TRBV5-6	.	TRBJ1-1	.
CASSLQGGPGAFF	TGTGCCAGCAGTTTACAGGGGGGTCCGGGAGCTTTCTTT	TRBV28	.	TRBJ1-1	TRBD1
CASSSGRNTDTQYF	TGTGCCAGCAGCTCCGGACGGAACACAGATACGCAGTATTTT	TRBV7-9	.	TRBJ2-3	.